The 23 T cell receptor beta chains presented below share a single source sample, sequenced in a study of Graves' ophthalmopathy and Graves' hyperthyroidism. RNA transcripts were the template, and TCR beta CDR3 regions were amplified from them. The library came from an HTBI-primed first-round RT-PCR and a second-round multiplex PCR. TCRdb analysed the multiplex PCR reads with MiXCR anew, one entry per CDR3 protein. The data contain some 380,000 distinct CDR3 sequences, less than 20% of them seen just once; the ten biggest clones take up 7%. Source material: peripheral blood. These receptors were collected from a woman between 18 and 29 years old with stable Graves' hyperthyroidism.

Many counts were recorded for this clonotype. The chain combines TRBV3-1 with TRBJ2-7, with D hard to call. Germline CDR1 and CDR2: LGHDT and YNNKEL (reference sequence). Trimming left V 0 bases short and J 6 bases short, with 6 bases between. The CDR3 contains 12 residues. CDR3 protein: CASSQELREQYF. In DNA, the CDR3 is TGTGCCAGCAGCCAAGAACTTCGCGAGCAGTACTTC.

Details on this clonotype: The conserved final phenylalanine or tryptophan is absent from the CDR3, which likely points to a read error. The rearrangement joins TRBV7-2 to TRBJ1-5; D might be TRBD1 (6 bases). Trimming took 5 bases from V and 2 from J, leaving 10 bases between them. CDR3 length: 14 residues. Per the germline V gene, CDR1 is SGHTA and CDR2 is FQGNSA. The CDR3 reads CASSPRQGNQPQHV. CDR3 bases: TGTGCCAGCAGCCCCCGACAGGGCAATCAGCCCCAGCATGTG.

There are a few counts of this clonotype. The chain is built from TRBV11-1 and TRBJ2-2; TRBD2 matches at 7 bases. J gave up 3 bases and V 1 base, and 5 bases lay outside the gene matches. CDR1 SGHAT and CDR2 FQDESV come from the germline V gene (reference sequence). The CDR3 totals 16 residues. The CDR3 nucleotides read TGTGCCAGCAGCTTAGATGGCGGGGGAGACACCGGGGAGCTGTTTTTT. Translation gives CASSLDGGGDTGELFF. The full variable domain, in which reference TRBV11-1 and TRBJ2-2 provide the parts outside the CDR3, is EAEVAQSPRYKITEKSQAVAFWCDPISGHATLYWYRQILGQGPELLVQFQDESVVDDSQLPKDRFSAERLKGVDSTLKIQPAELGDSAMYLCASSLDGGGDTGELFFGEGSRLTVL.

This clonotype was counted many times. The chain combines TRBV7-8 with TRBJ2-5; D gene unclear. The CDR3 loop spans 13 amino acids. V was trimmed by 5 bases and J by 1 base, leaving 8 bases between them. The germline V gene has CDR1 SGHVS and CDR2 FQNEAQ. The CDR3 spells CASSQDTQETQYF. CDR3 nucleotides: TGTGCCAGCAGCCAAGACACCCAAGAGACCCAGTACTTC.

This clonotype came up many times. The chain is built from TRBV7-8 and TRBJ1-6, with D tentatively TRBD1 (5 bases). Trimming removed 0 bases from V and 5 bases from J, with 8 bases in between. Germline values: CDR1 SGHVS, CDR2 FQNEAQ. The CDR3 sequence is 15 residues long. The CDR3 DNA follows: TGTGCCAGCAGCTTAGCCGCAGGGAATAATTCACCCCTCCACTTT. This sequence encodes CASSLAAGNNSPLHF. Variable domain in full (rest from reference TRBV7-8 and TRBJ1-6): GAGVSQSPRYKVAKRGQDVALRCDPISGHVSLFWYQQALGQGPEFLTYFQNEAQLDKSGLPSDRFFAERPEGSVSTLKIQRTQQEDSAVYLCASSLAAGNNSPLHFGNGTRLTVT.

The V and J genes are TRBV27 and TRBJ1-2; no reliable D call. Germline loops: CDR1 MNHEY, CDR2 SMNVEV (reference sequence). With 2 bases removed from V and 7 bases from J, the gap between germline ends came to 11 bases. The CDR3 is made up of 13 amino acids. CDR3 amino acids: CASSLIGNLGYTF. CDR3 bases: TGTGCCAGCAGTTTAATAGGAAATCTTGGCTACACCTTC.

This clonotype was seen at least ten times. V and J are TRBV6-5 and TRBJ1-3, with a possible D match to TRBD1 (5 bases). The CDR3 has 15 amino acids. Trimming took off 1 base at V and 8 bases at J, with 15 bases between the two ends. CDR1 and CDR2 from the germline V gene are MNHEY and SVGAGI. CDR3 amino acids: CASSYFRDRGDTIYF. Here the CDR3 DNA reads TGTGCCAGCAGTTACTTCCGGGACCGAGGGGACACCATATATTTT.

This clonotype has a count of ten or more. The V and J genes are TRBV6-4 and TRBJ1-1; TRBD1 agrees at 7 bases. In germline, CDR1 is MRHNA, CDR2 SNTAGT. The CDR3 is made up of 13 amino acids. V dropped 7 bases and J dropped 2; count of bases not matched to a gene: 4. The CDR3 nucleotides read TGTGCCAGCAAGACAGGGCTAAACACTGAAGCTTTCTTT. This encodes CASKTGLNTEAFF.

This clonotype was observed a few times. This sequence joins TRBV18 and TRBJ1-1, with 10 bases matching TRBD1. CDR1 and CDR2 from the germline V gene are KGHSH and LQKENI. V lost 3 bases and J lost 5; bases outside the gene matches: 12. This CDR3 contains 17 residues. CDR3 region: CASSPLGTGELGTEAFF. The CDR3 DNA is TGTGCCAGCTCACCCCTCGGGACAGGGGAACTGGGGACTGAAGCTTTCTTT.

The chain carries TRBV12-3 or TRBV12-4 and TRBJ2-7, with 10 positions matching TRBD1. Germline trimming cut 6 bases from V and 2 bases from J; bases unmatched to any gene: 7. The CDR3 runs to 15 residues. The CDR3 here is CASSQGGTGAYEQYF. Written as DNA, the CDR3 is TGTGCCAGCAGCCAAGGTGGGACAGGGGCCTACGAGCAGTACTTC.

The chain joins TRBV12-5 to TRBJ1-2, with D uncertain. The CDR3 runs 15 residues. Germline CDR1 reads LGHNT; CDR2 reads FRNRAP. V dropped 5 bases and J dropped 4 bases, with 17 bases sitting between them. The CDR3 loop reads CASGNHRNPSYGYTF. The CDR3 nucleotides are TGTGCTAGTGGTAACCACAGAAACCCTAGCTATGGCTACACCTTC. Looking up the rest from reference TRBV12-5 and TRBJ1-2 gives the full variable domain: DARVTQTPRHKVTEMGQEVTMRCQPILGHNTVFWYRQTMMQGLELLAYFRNRAPLDDSGMPKDRFSAEMPDATLATLKIQPSEPRDSAVYFCASGNHRNPSYGYTFGSGTRLTVV.

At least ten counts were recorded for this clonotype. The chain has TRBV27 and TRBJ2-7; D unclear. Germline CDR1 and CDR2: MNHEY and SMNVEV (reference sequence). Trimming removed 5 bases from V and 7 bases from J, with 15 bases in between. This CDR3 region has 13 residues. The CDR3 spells CASSLTYEGEQYF. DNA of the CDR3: TGTGCCAGCAGTCTAACTTACGAAGGGGAGCAGTACTTC.

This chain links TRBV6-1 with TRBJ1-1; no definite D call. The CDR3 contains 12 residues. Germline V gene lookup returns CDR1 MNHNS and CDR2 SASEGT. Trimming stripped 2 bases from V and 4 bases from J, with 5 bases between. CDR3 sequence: CASSERATEAFF. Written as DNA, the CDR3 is TGTGCCAGCAGTGAAAGGGCCACTGAAGCTTTCTTT.

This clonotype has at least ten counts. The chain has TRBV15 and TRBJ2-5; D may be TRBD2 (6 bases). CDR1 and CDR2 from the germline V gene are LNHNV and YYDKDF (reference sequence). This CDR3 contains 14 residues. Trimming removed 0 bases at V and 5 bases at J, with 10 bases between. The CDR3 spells CATSRDAGRETQYF. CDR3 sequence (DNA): TGTGCCACCAGCAGAGATGCAGGGAGGGAGACCCAGTACTTC.

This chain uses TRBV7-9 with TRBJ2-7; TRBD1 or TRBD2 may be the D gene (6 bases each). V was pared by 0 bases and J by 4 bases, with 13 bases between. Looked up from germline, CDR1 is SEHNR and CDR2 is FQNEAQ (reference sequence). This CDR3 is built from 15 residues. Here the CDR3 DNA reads TGTGCCAGCAGCTTAGCGGGGGGCATAGCGTACGAGCAGTACTTC. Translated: CASSLAGGIAYEQYF.

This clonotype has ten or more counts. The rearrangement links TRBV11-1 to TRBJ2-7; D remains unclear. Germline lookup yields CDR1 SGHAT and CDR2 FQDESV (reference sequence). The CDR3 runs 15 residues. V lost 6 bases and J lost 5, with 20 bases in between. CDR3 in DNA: TGTGCCAGCAGGTCCACCGGGCCCTATTTTCACGAGCAGTACTTC. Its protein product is CASRSTGPYFHEQYF.

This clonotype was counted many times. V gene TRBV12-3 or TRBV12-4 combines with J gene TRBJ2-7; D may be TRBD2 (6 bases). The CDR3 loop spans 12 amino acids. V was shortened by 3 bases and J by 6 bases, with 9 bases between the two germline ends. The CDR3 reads CASSLGGSEQYF. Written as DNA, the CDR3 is TGTGCCAGCAGTTTGGGGGGTTCCGAGCAGTACTTC.

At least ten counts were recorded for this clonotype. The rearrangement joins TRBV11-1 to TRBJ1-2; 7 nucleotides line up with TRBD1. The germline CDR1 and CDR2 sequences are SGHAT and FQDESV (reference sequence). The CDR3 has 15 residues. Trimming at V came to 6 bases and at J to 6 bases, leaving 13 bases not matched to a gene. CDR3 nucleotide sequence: TGTGCCAGCAGTTCGACAGGGAGACCTGGGGATGGCTACACCTTC. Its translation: CASSSTGRPGDGYTF.

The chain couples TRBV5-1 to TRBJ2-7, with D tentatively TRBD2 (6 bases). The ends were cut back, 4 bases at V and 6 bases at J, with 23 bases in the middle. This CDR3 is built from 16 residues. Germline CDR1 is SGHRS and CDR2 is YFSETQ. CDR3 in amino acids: CASSAPEGQPALEQYF. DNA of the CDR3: TGCGCCAGCAGCGCGCCGGAGGGGCAACCCGCCCTCGAGCAGTACTTC.

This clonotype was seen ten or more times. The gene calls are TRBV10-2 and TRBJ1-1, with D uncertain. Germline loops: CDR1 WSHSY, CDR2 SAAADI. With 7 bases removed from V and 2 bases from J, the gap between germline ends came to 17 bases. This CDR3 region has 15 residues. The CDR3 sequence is CASKVSFGANTEAFF. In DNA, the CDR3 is TGCGCCAGCAAGGTTTCCTTCGGTGCTAACACTGAAGCTTTCTTT.

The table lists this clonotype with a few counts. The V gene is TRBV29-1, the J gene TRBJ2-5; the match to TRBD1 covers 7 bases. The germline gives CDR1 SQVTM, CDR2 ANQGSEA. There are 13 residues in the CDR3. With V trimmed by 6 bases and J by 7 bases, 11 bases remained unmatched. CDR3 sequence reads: CSVSGRGYPTQYF. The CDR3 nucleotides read TGCAGCGTCTCCGGCAGGGGGTATCCGACCCAGTACTTC.

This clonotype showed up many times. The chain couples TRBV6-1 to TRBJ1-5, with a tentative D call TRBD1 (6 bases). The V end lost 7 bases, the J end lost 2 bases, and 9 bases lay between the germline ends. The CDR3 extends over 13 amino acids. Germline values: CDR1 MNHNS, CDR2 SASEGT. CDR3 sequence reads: CASTPGGNQPQHF. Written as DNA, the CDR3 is TGTGCCAGCACTCCAGGGGGCAATCAGCCCCAGCATTTT.

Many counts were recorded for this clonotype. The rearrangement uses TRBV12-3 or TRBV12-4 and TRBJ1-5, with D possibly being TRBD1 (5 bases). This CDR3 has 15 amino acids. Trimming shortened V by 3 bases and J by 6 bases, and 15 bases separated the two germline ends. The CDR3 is CASSFMAGRVQPQHF. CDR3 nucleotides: TGTGCCAGCAGTTTTATGGCAGGGCGGGTTCAGCCCCAGCATTTT.